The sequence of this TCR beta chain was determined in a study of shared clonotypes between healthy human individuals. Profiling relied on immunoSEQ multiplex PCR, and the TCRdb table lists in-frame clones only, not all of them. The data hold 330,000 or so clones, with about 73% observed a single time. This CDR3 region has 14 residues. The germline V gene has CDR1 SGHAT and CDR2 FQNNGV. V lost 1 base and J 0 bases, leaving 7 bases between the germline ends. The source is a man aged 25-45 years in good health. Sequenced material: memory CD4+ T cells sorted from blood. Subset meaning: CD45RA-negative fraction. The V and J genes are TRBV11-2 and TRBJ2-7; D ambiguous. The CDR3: CASSLGHTSYEQYF. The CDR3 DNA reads TGTGCCAGCAGCTTAGGGCACACCTCCTACGAGCAGTACTTC.